The sequence of this T cell receptor (beta chain) was determined in a study of blood T cell repertoires in COVID-19. Trimming shortened V by 0 bases and J by 2 bases, and 13 bases separated the two germline ends. Germline values: CDR1 SGHRS, CDR2 YFSETQ. The CDR3 has 16 residues. Assay: immunoSEQ multiplex PCR; the TCRdb copy retains only in-frame clones and omits some. The repertoire holds approximately 40,000 clones, about 90% seen once, with roughly 10% in the top ten. Sequencing used peripheral blood. The V and J genes are TRBV5-1 and TRBJ2-3; D gene unclear. This clonotype originated in a woman aged 70-85 years with acute or convalescent COVID-19. The CDR3 DNA follows: TGCGCCAGCAGCTTGGGGTCCGCGCGGTTCACAGATACGCAGTATTTT. It translates to CASSLGSARFTDTQYF.